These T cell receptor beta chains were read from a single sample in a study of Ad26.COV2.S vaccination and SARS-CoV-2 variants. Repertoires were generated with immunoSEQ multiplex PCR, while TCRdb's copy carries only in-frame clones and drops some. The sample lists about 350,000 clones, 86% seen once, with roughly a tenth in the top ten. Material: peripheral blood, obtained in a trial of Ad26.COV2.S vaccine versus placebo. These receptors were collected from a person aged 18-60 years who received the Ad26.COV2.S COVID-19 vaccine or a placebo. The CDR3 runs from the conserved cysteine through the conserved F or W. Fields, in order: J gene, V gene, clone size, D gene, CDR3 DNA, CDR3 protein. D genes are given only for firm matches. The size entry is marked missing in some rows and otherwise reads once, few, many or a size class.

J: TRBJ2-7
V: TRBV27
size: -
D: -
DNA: TGTGCCAGCAGTTTATCGATGGTAGGAGGGGCCTACGAGCAGTACTTC
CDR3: CASSLSMVGGAYEQYF

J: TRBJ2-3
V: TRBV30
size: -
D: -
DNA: TGTGCCTGTGCGCAGGGTTTGGACACGCAGTATTTT
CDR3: CACAQGLDTQYF

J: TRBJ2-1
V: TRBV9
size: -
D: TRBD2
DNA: TGTGCCAGCAGCGCAACTAGCGGGAGGGCCGTTAATGAGCAGTTCTTC
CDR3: CASSATSGRAVNEQFF

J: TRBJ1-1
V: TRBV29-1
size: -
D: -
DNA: TGCAGCGTCCAGGGTTCAGTCACTGTGAACACTGAAGCTTTCTTT
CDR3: CSVQGSVTVNTEAFF

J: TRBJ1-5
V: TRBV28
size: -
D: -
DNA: TGTGCCAGCAGTTCGACGGACCCTAATCAGCCCCAGCATTTT
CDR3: CASSSTDPNQPQHF

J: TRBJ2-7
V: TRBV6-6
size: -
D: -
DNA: TGTGCCAGCAAAGGAGACACACCCTACGAGCAGTACTTC
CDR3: CASKGDTPYEQYF

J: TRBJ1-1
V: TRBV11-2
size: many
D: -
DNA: TGTGCCAGCAGCGCCTCGCAGGGGAGGAGCACTGAAGCTTTCTTT
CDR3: CASSASQGRSTEAFF

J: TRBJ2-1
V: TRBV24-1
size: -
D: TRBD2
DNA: TGTGCCACCAGTGGTCGACTAGCGGAAAATGAGCAGTTCTTC
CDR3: CATSGRLAENEQFF

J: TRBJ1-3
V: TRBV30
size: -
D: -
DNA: TGTGCCTGGAGCCACTCTGGAAACACCATATATTTT
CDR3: CAWSHSGNTIYF

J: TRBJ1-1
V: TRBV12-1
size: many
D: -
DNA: TGTGCCAGCAGCTTGAGGACAGGGGGCCACACTGAAGCTTTCTTT
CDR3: CASSLRTGGHTEAFF

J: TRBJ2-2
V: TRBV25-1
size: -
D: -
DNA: TGTGCCAGCAGTGATGTAGACACCGGGGAGCTGTTTTTT
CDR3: CASSDVDTGELFF

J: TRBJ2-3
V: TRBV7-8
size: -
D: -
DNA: TGTGCCAGCAGCCCGTACAGAGTCCTAGGGCCAGATACGCAGTATTTT
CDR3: CASSPYRVLGPDTQYF

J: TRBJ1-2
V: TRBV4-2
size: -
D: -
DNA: TGTGCCAGCAGCCAAGATGGCGAGGCGGGTGGCTACACCTTC
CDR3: CASSQDGEAGGYTF

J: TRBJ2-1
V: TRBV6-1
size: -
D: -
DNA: TGTGCCAGCAGTGAAGCGCCGGGGCAGACCTACAATGAGCAGTTCTTC
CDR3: CASSEAPGQTYNEQFF

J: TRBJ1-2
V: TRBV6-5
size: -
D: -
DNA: TGTGCCAGCAGCTCCCCACCAAACAACTATGGCTACACCTTC
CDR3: CASSSPPNNYGYTF

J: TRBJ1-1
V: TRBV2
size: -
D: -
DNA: TGTGCCAGCGCGGACGGGTCCTCAGACACTGAAGCTTTCTTT
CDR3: CASADGSSDTEAFF

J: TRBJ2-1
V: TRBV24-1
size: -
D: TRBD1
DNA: TGTGCCACCAGTGATAAGACAGGGGGCTCCTACAATGAGCAGTTCTTC
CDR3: CATSDKTGGSYNEQFF

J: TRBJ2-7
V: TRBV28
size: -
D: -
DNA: TGTGCCAGCAGTTTTCCAGGAGGGGCCGTTCACGAGCAGTACTTC
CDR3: CASSFPGGAVHEQYF

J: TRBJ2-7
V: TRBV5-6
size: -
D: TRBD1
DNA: TGTGCCAGCAGCACGGACAGGGGCCCTTACGAGCAGTACTTC
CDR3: CASSTDRGPYEQYF

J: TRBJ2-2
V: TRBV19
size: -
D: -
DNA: TGTGCCAGTAGTATGAGAGGCGGGACATCCACCGGGGAGCTGTTTTTT
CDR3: CASSMRGGTSTGELFF

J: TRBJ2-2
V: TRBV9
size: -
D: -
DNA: TGTGCCAGCACCCCGAGGGCGGGGGCTTGGAACACCGGGGAGCTGTTTTTT
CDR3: CASTPRAGAWNTGELFF

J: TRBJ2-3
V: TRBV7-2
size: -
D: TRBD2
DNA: TGTGCCAGCAGCTCTAGCGGGACGAGCACAGATACGCAGTATTTT
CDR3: CASSSSGTSTDTQYF

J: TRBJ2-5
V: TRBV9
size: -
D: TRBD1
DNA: TGTGCCAGCAGCGACGACAGGGATCAAGAGACCCAGTACTTC
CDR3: CASSDDRDQETQYF

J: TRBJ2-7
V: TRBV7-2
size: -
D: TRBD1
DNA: TGTGCCAGCAGCTTACCGGGACAGGTCTACGAGCAGTACTTC
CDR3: CASSLPGQVYEQYF

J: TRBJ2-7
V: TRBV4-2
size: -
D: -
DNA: TGTGCCAGCAGCCAACATAGAACCGACGGTACCTACGAGCAGTACTTC
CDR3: CASSQHRTDGTYEQYF

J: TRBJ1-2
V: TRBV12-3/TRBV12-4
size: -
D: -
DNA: TGTGCCAGCAGTTTCGGTTCATATGGCTACACCTTC
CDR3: CASSFGSYGYTF

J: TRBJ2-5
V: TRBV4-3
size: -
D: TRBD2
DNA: TGCGCCAGCAGCCAAGATATCCGGGGGGGCCAAGAGACCCAGTACTTC
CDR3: CASSQDIRGGQETQYF

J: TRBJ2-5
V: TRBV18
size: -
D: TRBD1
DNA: TGTGCCAGCTCACCAGGACAGGTCCCAGAGACCCAGTACTTC
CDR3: CASSPGQVPETQYF

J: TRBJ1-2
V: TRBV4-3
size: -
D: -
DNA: TGCGCCAGCAGCCCCGCCTTGGGGGGAAGCACTGACTATGGCTACACCTTC
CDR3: CASSPALGGSTDYGYTF

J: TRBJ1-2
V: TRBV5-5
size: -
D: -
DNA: TGTGCCAGCAGCTTGATGGGGGCAGACGGCTACACCTTC
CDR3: CASSLMGADGYTF

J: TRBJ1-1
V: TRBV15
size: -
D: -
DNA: TGTGCCACCAGCAGAGATAGACGGGCAAGCACTGAAGCTTTCTTT
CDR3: CATSRDRRASTEAFF

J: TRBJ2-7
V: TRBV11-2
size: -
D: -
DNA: TGTGCCAGCAGCTTAGATCGAGCAGGGTATAACGAGCAGTACTTC
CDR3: CASSLDRAGYNEQYF

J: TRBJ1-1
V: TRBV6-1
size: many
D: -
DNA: TGTGCCAGCAGTGAAGCGTCGGAAAGGGCTGAAGCTTTCTTT
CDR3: CASSEASERAEAFF

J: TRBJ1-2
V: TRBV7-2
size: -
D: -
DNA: TGTGCCAGCAGCTTATCTGGGGGGCCCAGGACTAACTATGGCTACACCTTC
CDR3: CASSLSGGPRTNYGYTF

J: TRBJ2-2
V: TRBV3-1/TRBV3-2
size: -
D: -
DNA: TGTGCCAGCAGCCAGATAGGACAGAACACCGGGGAGCTGTTTTTT
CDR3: CASSQIGQNTGELFF

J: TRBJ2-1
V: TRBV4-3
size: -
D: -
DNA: TGCGCCAGCAGCCAGGATTTCATGAGGATTAATGAGCAGTTCTTC
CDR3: CASSQDFMRINEQFF

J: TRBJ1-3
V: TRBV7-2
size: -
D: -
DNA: TGTGCCAGCAGCTTAGATCTCATTAGGGGCCCCTCTGGAAACACCATATATTTT
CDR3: CASSLDLIRGPSGNTIYF

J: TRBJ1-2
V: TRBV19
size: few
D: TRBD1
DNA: TGTGCCAGTAGTACCGACAGGGGGGACTATGGCTACACCTTC
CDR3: CASSTDRGDYGYTF

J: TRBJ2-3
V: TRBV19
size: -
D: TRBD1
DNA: TGTGCCAGTAGTATAGCCACCCAACAGGGGGCTACGCAGTATTTT
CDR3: CASSIATQQGATQYF

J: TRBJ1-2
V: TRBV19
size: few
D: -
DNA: TGTGCCAGTACCCCTGATGCGACCCCCGGAGGCTACACCTTC
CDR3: CASTPDATPGGYTF

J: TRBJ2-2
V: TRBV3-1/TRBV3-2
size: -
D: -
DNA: TGTGCCAGCAGCCAAGCCCCCGGGAGCACCGGGGAGCTGTTTTTT
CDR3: CASSQAPGSTGELFF

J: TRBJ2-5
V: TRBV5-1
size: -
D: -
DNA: TGCGCCAGCTTCTCGGAGGGGGGGTTGGAGACCCAGTACTTC
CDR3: CASFSEGGLETQYF

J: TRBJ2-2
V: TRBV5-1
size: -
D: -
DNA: TGCGCCAGCAGCTTAGTGTTCGGGGAAGGGGAGCTGTTTTTT
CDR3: CASSLVFGEGELFF

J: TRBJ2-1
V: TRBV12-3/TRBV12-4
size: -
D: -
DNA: TGTGCCAGTTCCGGGACTGTCTACAATGAGCAGTTCTTC
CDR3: CASSGTVYNEQFF

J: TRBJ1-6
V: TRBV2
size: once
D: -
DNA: TGTGCCTCGGCCGGGGATCTGCTTAATTCACCCCTCCACTTT
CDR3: CASAGDLLNSPLHF

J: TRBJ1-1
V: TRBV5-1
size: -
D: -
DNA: TGCGCCAGCAGCTTGGGGGGGTCAGGAGGTATGAACACTGAAGCTTTCTTT
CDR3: CASSLGGSGGMNTEAFF